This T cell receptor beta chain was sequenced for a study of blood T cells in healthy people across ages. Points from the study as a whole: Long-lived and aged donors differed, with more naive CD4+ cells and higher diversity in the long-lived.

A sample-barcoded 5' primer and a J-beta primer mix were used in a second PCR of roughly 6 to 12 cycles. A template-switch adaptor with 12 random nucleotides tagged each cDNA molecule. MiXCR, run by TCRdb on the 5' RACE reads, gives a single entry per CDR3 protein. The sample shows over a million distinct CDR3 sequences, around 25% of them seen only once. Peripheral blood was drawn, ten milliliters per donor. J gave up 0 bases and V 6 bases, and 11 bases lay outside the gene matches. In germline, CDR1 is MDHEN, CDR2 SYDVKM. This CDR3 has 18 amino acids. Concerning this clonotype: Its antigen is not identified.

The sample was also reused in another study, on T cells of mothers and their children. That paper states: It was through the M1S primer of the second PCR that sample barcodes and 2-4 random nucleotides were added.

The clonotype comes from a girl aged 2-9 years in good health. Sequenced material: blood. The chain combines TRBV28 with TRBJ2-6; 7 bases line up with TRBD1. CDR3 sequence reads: CASSLVDRESSGANVLTF. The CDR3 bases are TGTGCCAGCAGCCTTGTCGACAGGGAGAGCTCTGGGGCCAACGTCCTGACTTTC.